These 32 T cell receptor beta chains share one sample of origin, sequenced in a study of monozygotic twins with cystic fibrosis. This table comes from immunoSEQ multiplex PCR, and its TCRdb copy is limited to in-frame clones, with some not included. Of over 9,500 clones listed, 95% to 97% were seen once; the top ten hold about 0.79%. Sequencing was carried out using blood. The receptors originated from a boy aged 5-17 years with cystic fibrosis.

The gene calls are TRBV7-8 and TRBJ2-7, with TRBD2 as a possible D gene (5 bases). The CDR3 extends over 12 amino acids. Germline V CDR1 and CDR2: SGHVS, FQNEAQ. V lost 5 bases and J lost 7, with 12 bases in between. The chain's CDR3 is CASSLPGGEQYF. The CDR3, as DNA: TGTGCCAGCAGCCTTCCGGGCGGGGAGCAGTACTTC.

This clone has just a few counts. The chain recombines TRBV10-3 with TRBJ2-7; TRBD1 might be the D (5 bases). CDR1 is ENHRY and CDR2 is SYGVKD in the germline V gene. The CDR3 consists of 16 residues. V lost 4 bases to trimming and J lost 3 bases, with 19 bases between them. The CDR3, as DNA: TGTGCCATCAGTGCCGGACACCACGGGTACAACTACGAGCAGTACTTC. This encodes CAISAGHHGYNYEQYF.

The table lists this clone with a few counts. The rearrangement joins TRBV4-2 to TRBJ2-3, with TRBD1 matching over 8 bases. Germline V CDR1 and CDR2: LGHNA, YNFKEQ. The CDR3 runs 15 residues. J gave up 3 bases and V 6 bases, and 8 bases lay outside the gene matches. Here the CDR3 reads CASSPGQGDTDTQYF. The CDR3 nucleotides are TGTGCCAGCAGTCCTGGACAGGGTGATACAGATACGCAGTATTTT.

This chain uses TRBV28 with TRBJ1-5; no definite D call. The V and J ends lost 5 bases and 2 bases respectively, with 7 bases between them. CDR3 length: 13 amino acids. The germline CDR1 and CDR2 sequences are MDHEN and SYDVKM. The CDR3 nucleotides are TGTGCCAGCAGTCTCCAGCGCAATCAGCCCCAGCATTTT. Residues: CASSLQRNQPQHF.

This clone was picked up one time. This chain connects TRBV5-6 to TRBJ1-2, with TRBD1 as a possible D gene (5 bases). Per germline, CDR1 SGHDT and CDR2 YYEEEE. The CDR3 has 15 amino acids. The germline V and J ends were trimmed by 4 bases and 4 bases, with 17 bases remaining between them. This chain's CDR3 is CASSLRNQGFYGYTF. The CDR3 DNA is TGTGCCAGCAGCCTTCGGAACCAGGGCTTCTATGGCTACACCTTC. Using reference TRBV5-6 and TRBJ1-2 for the parts outside the CDR3, the full variable domain is DAGVTQSPTHLIKTRGQQVTLRCSPKSGHDTVSWYQQALGQGPQFIFQYYEEEERQRGNFPDRFSGHQFPNYSSELNVNALLLGDSALYLCASSLRNQGFYGYTFGSGTRLTVV.

The CDR3, as DNA: TGTGCCAGCAGCTTCTCCGGATCCACCGGGGAGCTGTTTTTT. It encodes CASSFSGSTGELFF. The chain combines TRBV7-3 with TRBJ2-2; D remains ambiguous. The germline V gene has CDR1 SGHTA and CDR2 FQGTGA. Trimming cost V 3 bases and J 4 bases, with 9 bases left between them. CDR3 size: 14 residues.

The chain uses TRBV27 and TRBJ2-1, with D perhaps TRBD1 (6 bases). CDR3 size: 15 residues. V lost 6 bases to trimming and J lost 7 bases, with 19 bases between them. Per germline, CDR1 MNHEY and CDR2 SMNVEV (reference sequence). The CDR3 reads CASSDNTGSRNEQFF. The CDR3 nucleotides are TGTGCCAGCAGCGACAATACAGGGTCGCGTAATGAGCAGTTCTTC.

V is TRBV6-6 and J is TRBJ2-3, with 10 positions matching TRBD2. Unmatched junction bases numbered 10, after V lost 7 bases and J lost 6 bases. The CDR3 spans 15 residues. Germline V CDR1 and CDR2: MNHNY, SVGAGI (reference sequence). The CDR3 DNA reads as TGTGCCAGCATACGGGTAGCGGGGGGCCTTGATACGCAGTATTTT. This translates into CASIRVAGGLDTQYF.

This chain connects TRBV7-9 to TRBJ1-2; D might be TRBD1 (5 bases). V was trimmed by 1 base and J by 5 bases, leaving 20 bases between them. This CDR3 has 17 residues. Germline lookup yields CDR1 SEHNR and CDR2 FQNEAQ (reference sequence). DNA for the CDR3: TGTGCCAGCAGCTTAGGACAGACCCGACTCTCCAGATATGGCTACACCTTC. Translated, it gives CASSLGQTRLSRYGYTF. Based on the CDR3 plus reference TRBV7-9 and TRBJ1-2, the full variable domain is DTGVSQNPRHKITKRGQNVTFRCDPISEHNRLYWYRQTLGQGPEFLTYFQNEAQLEKSRLLSDRFSAERPKGSFSTLEIQRTEQGDSAMYLCASSLGQTRLSRYGYTFGSGTRLTVV.

This sequence joins TRBV9 and TRBJ1-3; D not resolved. Germline lookup yields CDR1 SGDLS and CDR2 YYNGEE. Trimming removed 3 bases at V and 7 bases at J, with 8 bases between. The CDR3 consists of 12 residues. The chain's CDR3 is CASSGPWNTIYF. CDR3 bases: TGTGCCAGCAGCGGACCCTGGAACACCATATATTTT.

The V gene is TRBV5-1, the J gene TRBJ2-7; D perhaps matches TRBD1 (5 bases). V was trimmed by 0 bases and J by 12 bases, leaving 22 bases between them. From germline, CDR1 is SGHRS and CDR2 YFSETQ. The CDR3 covers 15 residues. CDR3 amino acids: CASSLDERERGRRYF. CDR3 DNA: TGCGCCAGCAGCTTGGATGAACGAGAAAGGGGCCGACGGTACTTC.

This chain uses TRBV19 with TRBJ2-7; TRBD1 matches 8 bases. Germline CDR1 and CDR2: LNHDA and SQIVND (reference sequence). V gave up 5 bases and J gave up 5 bases; unmatched junction bases: 14. There are 16 residues in the CDR3. The CDR3 sequence is CASSPPPGQVRDEQYF. CDR3 nucleotides: TGTGCCAGTAGTCCCCCCCCGGGACAGGTCCGAGACGAGCAGTACTTC.

The genes are TRBV12-5 and TRBJ2-3; TRBD2 aligns across 14 bases. CDR1 and CDR2 (germline): LGHNT, FRNRAP. Trimming took 0 bases from V and 2 from J; bases not matched to a gene: 16. This CDR3 comprises 22 residues. In DNA, the CDR3 is TGTGCTAGTGGTTTGGTACCATCTATTCGGGGACTAGCGGGGGCCTCCACAGATACGCAGTATTTT. It specifies CASGLVPSIRGLAGASTDTQYF.

V is TRBV19 and J is TRBJ1-1, with 9 bases matching TRBD1. The V gene's germline CDR1 is LNHDA and CDR2 SQIVND (reference sequence). This CDR3 contains 13 residues. The V and J ends lost 6 bases and 5 bases, in that order; junction bases with no gene match: 4. In DNA, the CDR3 is TGTGCCAGTAGGAGGACAGGGGAGACTGAAGCTTTCTTT. Translating it yields CASRRTGETEAFF.

Written as DNA, the CDR3 is TGTGCTAGTGGCCTCACCCAGGACGGGACTTTCTACAATGAGCAGTTCTTC. This encodes CASGLTQDGTFYNEQFF. The chain combines TRBV12-5 with TRBJ2-1; TRBD2 is a possible D gene (6 bases). Germline assignment: CDR1 LGHNT and CDR2 FRNRAP. The CDR3 runs to 17 residues. Between the trimmed V and J ends, which lost 6 bases and 3 bases, there was a span of 21 bases.

V gene TRBV6-5 combines with J gene TRBJ2-1, with TRBD1 matching over 8 bases. The CDR3 is 15 residues long. The V and J ends lost 2 bases and 0 bases, in that order; junction bases with no gene match: 0. Germline CDR1 reads MNHEY; CDR2 reads SVGAGI. This chain's CDR3 is CASSYDRGSYNEQFF. Here the CDR3 DNA reads TGTGCCAGCAGTTACGACAGGGGCTCCTACAATGAGCAGTTCTTC.

The V call is TRBV19, the J call TRBJ1-1, with D perhaps TRBD1 (6 bases). CDR1 and CDR2 (germline): LNHDA, SQIVND (reference sequence). Trimming removed 7 bases from V and 4 bases from J, with 10 bases in between. The CDR3 is made up of 12 amino acids. For the CDR3, the DNA is TGTGCCAGTAAATACAGGGCCACTGAAGCTTTCTTT. Translation gives CASKYRATEAFF.

The chain combines TRBV7-9 with TRBJ2-7, with 14 bases matching TRBD2. The CDR3 has 19 amino acids. Germline trimming cut 1 base from V and 2 bases from J; bases unmatched to any gene: 10. The germline CDR1 and CDR2 sequences are SEHNR and FQNEAQ (reference sequence). CDR3 loop: CASSLEEWTSGGTTYEQYF. CDR3 nucleotide sequence: TGTGCCAGCAGCTTAGAGGAGTGGACTAGCGGGGGGACGACCTACGAGCAGTACTTC.

The chain uses TRBV15 and TRBJ2-1, with D hard to call. This CDR3 is 13 amino acids long. V lost 1 base and J 6 bases, leaving 7 bases between the germline ends. Germline V gives CDR1 LNHNV, CDR2 YYDKDF (reference sequence). In nucleotides, the CDR3 is TGTGCCACCAGCAGAGTACCGAGCAATGAGCAGTTCTTC. Its protein product is CATSRVPSNEQFF. The full variable domain, rest sourced from reference TRBV15 and TRBJ2-1, is DAMVIQNPRYQVTQFGKPVTLSCSQTLNHNVMYWYQQKSSQAPKLLFHYYDKDFNNEADTPDNFQSRRPNTSFCFLDIRSPGLGDTAMYLCATSRVPSNEQFFGPGTRLTVL.

The rearrangement links TRBV28 to TRBJ2-4; 7 bases are a match to TRBD1. The germline V gene has CDR1 MDHEN and CDR2 SYDVKM. The CDR3 runs to 14 residues. V dropped 4 bases and J dropped 10; count of bases not matched to a gene: 10. The CDR3 spells CASSSGQAAEIQYF. The CDR3 bases are TGTGCCAGCAGTTCCGGACAGGCCGCGGAAATTCAGTACTTC.

The chain employs TRBV5-1 and TRBJ2-3; 12 bases match TRBD1. Trimming removed 1 base from V and 2 bases from J; junction bases left unmatched: 8. CDR3 length: 18 amino acids. The germline CDR1 and CDR2 sequences are SGHRS and YFSETQ. CDR3 in amino acids: CASSLTGTGGGFTDTQYF. Here the CDR3 DNA reads TGCGCCAGCAGCTTGACCGGGACAGGGGGCGGGTTCACAGATACGCAGTATTTT.

The V gene is TRBV7-9, the J gene TRBJ1-5; D not resolved. The CDR3 consists of 14 residues. Between the trimmed V and J ends, which lost 3 bases and 6 bases, there was a span of 12 bases. The germline V gene encodes CDR1 SEHNR and CDR2 FQNEAQ (reference sequence). This CDR3 reads CASSFGFEGQPQHF. The CDR3 DNA reads as TGTGCCAGCAGCTTTGGTTTCGAGGGTCAGCCCCAGCATTTT.

This rearrangement joins TRBV9 to TRBJ1-1; D is perhaps TRBD1 (5 bases). Trimming shortened V by 5 bases and J by 4 bases, and 18 bases separated the two germline ends. The CDR3 consists of 15 residues. Germline V gene sequence: CDR1 SGDLS, CDR2 YYNGEE. The CDR3 sequence is CASRGAGGGATEAFF. The CDR3 DNA sequence: TGTGCCAGCAGGGGAGCCGGGGGAGGGGCCACTGAAGCTTTCTTT.

The chain has TRBV7-3 and TRBJ2-5, with D perhaps being TRBD1 or TRBD2 (5 bases each). Trimming took 3 bases from V and 0 from J, leaving 11 bases between them. The CDR3 has 15 residues. The V gene's germline CDR1 is SGHTA and CDR2 FQGTGA. The CDR3 region has the DNA TGTGCCAGCAGCTTGCAGTGGGGGTACCAAGAGACCCAGTACTTC. This sequence encodes CASSLQWGYQETQYF. Based on the CDR3 plus reference TRBV7-3 and TRBJ2-5, the full variable domain is GAGVSQTPSNKVTEKGKYVELRCDPISGHTALYWYRQSLGQGPEFLIYFQGTGAADDSGLPNDRFFAVRPEGSVSTLKIQRTERGDSAVYLCASSLQWGYQETQYFGPGTRLLVL.

V gene TRBV5-6 combines with J gene TRBJ2-2; a possible D gene is TRBD2 (6 bases). V was shortened by 2 bases and J by 1 base, with 9 bases between the two germline ends. The CDR3 extends over 15 amino acids. Germline loops: CDR1 SGHDT, CDR2 YYEEEE. The CDR3 spells CASSFGGLNTGELFF. CDR3 DNA sequence: TGTGCCAGCAGCTTTGGAGGGTTGAACACCGGGGAGCTGTTTTTT. Filled out from reference TRBV5-6 and TRBJ2-2, the complete variable domain reads DAGVTQSPTHLIKTRGQQVTLRCSPKSGHDTVSWYQQALGQGPQFIFQYYEEEERQRGNFPDRFSGHQFPNYSSELNVNALLLGDSALYLCASSFGGLNTGELFFGEGSRLTVL.

This chain connects TRBV15 to TRBJ2-3; D not certain. The CDR3 has 15 amino acids. The V end was cut by 0 bases, the J end by 2 bases, with 9 bases between. Germline V CDR1 and CDR2: LNHNV, YYDKDF (reference sequence). The CDR3 region has the DNA TGTGCCACCAGCAGAGATGCAGGCCCCACAGATACGCAGTATTTT. Translating it yields CATSRDAGPTDTQYF.

The chain joins TRBV4-3 to TRBJ2-1; tentatively, D is TRBD2 (6 bases). Between the trimmed V and J ends, which lost 4 bases and 4 bases, there was a span of 14 bases. The germline V gene encodes CDR1 LGHNA and CDR2 YSLEER. The length of the CDR3 is 15 residues. The CDR3: CASSLLAQSYNEQFF. The CDR3 bases are TGCGCCAGCAGCCTGCTAGCGCAATCTTACAATGAGCAGTTCTTC.

V gene TRBV19 combines with J gene TRBJ2-2, with TRBD1 matching over 10 bases. Germline V CDR1 and CDR2: LNHDA, SQIVND (reference sequence). The CDR3 covers 16 residues. V was pared by 3 bases and J by 5 bases, with 6 bases of the junction left unmatched. In DNA form, the CDR3 reads TGTGCCAGTAGTATTCTCGGACAGGGGGAAACCGGGGAGCTGTTTTTT. It encodes CASSILGQGETGELFF.

This rearrangement joins TRBV7-8 to TRBJ2-1; D gene uncertain. The V end was cut by 1 base, the J end by 0 bases, with 7 bases between. This CDR3 spans 15 amino acids. In germline, CDR1 is SGHVS, CDR2 FQNEAQ. CDR3 in DNA: TGTGCCAGCAGCTTAGGGCAGGACTCCTACAATGAGCAGTTCTTC. Encoded protein: CASSLGQDSYNEQFF. The variable domain in full, completed from reference TRBV7-8 and TRBJ2-1, reads GAGVSQSPRYKVAKRGQDVALRCDPISGHVSLFWYQQALGQGPEFLTYFQNEAQLDKSGLPSDRFFAERPEGSVSTLKIQRTQQEDSAVYLCASSLGQDSYNEQFFGPGTRLTVL.

This chain uses TRBV6-1 with TRBJ2-2; D is unresolved. This CDR3 has 15 residues. Trimming stripped 2 bases from V and 0 bases from J, with 7 bases between. CDR1 is MNHNS and CDR2 is SASEGT in the germline V gene. DNA for the CDR3: TGTGCCAGCAGTGAAATCCGGTCGAACACCGGGGAGCTGTTTTTT. Its protein product is CASSEIRSNTGELFF.

This chain joins TRBV28 and TRBJ1-4; 10 bases are shared with TRBD1. The CDR3 totals 13 residues. Germline trimming cut 10 bases from V and 8 bases from J; bases unmatched to any gene: 7. Germline CDR1 is MDHEN and CDR2 is SYDVKM. CDR3 amino acids: CATPGQGREKLFF. In nucleotides, the CDR3 is TGTGCCACCCCGGGACAGGGGCGGGAAAAACTGTTTTTT.

The CDR3 is CASSLWTDYLSGNTIYF. The CDR3 coding sequence is TGTGCCAGCAGCTTGTGGACAGACTACCTCTCTGGAAACACCATATATTTT. The chain joins TRBV5-8 to TRBJ1-3; tentative D call: TRBD1 (6 bases). The germline V gene encodes CDR1 SGHTS and CDR2 YDEGEE. With 1 base removed from V and 0 bases from J, the gap between germline ends came to 14 bases. The CDR3 extends over 17 amino acids.